This is a list of T cell receptor beta chains from one sample in a study of spatial heterogeneity in lung cancer. One entry per CDR3 protein, called by TCRdb with MiXCR from the 5' RACE reads. The repertoire holds approximately 8,800 distinct CDR3 sequences, approximately 12% seen once, with around 10% in the top ten. The sequencing here drew on lung tumor tissue, taken at surgery. These receptors all come from a male donor with early-stage non-small cell lung cancer. The CDR3 runs from the conserved cysteine through the conserved F or W. Each record gives: J gene, V gene, clone size, CDR3 protein. Clone size is not always given. Where it is, it says once, few, many or a class for expanded clones.

TRBJ1-2 TRBV11-1 few CASSLKDGTYTF
TRBJ2-1 TRBV4-3 medium-sized CASSRGGSGRNEQFF
TRBJ1-6 TRBV6-5 few CASRVTKQGHSPLHF
TRBJ1-4 TRBV5-1 many CASSLNGNQGAYEKLFF
TRBJ2-3 TRBV2 many CASSAPDLTRTDTQYF
TRBJ2-3 TRBV4-3 medium-sized CASSQDIDRNRDFTDTQYF
TRBJ2-5 TRBV27 once CASSTLLQETQYF
TRBJ2-5 TRBV20-1 many CSARDQWAAEGTQYF
TRBJ2-1 TRBV29-1 many CSVTDSREQFF
TRBJ2-2 TRBV5-8 many CASSLAGRGTGELFF
TRBJ2-7 TRBV6-5 many CASSYSMEDEQYF
TRBJ1-1 TRBV5-4 many CASSRGAVNTEAFF
TRBJ1-5 TRBV20-1 many CSARDEAYQPQHF
TRBJ2-1 TRBV15 many CATENRGLSNEQFF
TRBJ1-1 TRBV6-5 many CASKWTGTGLNTEAFF
TRBJ2-1 TRBV6-5 many CASRGQSSYNEQFF
TRBJ2-7 TRBV7-8 medium-sized CASSQGPSGSAYEQYF
TRBJ2-3 TRBV13 medium-sized CASSLGGRTDTQYF
TRBJ1-1 TRBV2 . CASKLGQGARTEAFF
TRBJ2-7 TRBV7-9 medium-sized CASSLDRQSLYF
TRBJ2-6 TRBV28 many CASLDSQGGANVLTF
TRBJ2-7 TRBV5-1 medium-sized CASSLSLYSYEQYF
TRBJ2-3 TRBV7-3 medium-sized CASSLSSITDTQYF
TRBJ1-2 TRBV5-1 medium-sized CASSPSGDYGYTF
TRBJ1-6 TRBV20-1 many CSAMGQYNSPLHF
TRBJ1-2 TRBV20-1 once CSARRQGINYGYTF
TRBJ2-6 TRBV7-2 many CASIPEPGANVLTF
TRBJ2-1 TRBV7-9 many CASSGLGLYEQFF
TRBJ2-2 TRBV2 many CASTEEVAGDTGELFF
TRBJ1-1 TRBV12-3/TRBV12-4 many CASSLGWGRIFF
TRBJ2-3 TRBV15 many CATSGMTSGRTDTQYF
TRBJ2-4 TRBV30 medium-sized CAGVVGINIQYF
TRBJ2-7 TRBV10-3 many CAIGDGTSLEQYF
TRBJ2-7 TRBV10-3 medium-sized CAISGQGQNYEQYF
TRBJ2-1 TRBV6-5 few CASSYVRGNEQFF
TRBJ1-1 TRBV9 medium-sized CASSVGRGGLAEAFF
TRBJ1-4 TRBV7-2 many CASSPRPWPGEKLFF
TRBJ2-2 TRBV7-6 many CASSLAGGKASSGELFF
TRBJ2-7 TRBV7-2 large CASSFAGTGGYEQYF
TRBJ2-1 TRBV5-1 . CASSSGLAVGNEQFF
TRBJ2-5 TRBV20-1 . CSARDWGTELSIKETQYF
TRBJ1-1 TRBV4-1 many CASSLSGADAEAFF
TRBJ1-2 TRBV28 medium-sized CASSLRQGSRGYTF
TRBJ2-1 TRBV5-1 many CASSSLGGPYNEQFF
TRBJ2-3 TRBV20-1 . CSAPGTSADTQYF